A selection of T cell receptor beta chains follows, all from one sample in a study of cytomegalovirus exposure and HLA in healthy donors. TCRdb's copy holds only in-frame clones and misses some; the assay was immunoSEQ multiplex PCR. The table has about 140,000 clones, roughly 87% seen once. Sample: PBMCs. The receptors come from a woman in her 40s in good health and CMV-seronegative. The CDR3 runs from the conserved cysteine through the conserved F or W. A D gene is named only where the DNA matches it firmly. Clone size is stated in some rows and not others, as once, few, many or a class when expanded.

j_call	d_call	v_call	clone_size	cdr3_nt	cdr3_aa
TRBJ2-3	TRBD2	TRBV5-1	-	TGCGCCAGCAGCCCTAGCGGGATAGGGCCAGATACGCAGTATTTT	CASSPSGIGPDTQYF
TRBJ2-3	-	TRBV30	-	TGTGCCCTCCCCGAGGGCCGCCTCACAGATACGCAGTATTTT	CALPEGRLTDTQYF
TRBJ1-1	-	TRBV29-1	-	TGCAGCGTAAAATACAGGGCGGACACTGAAGCTTTCTTT	CSVKYRADTEAFF
TRBJ2-5	-	TRBV28	-	TGTGCCAGCAGCGCCGGGACTCAAGAGACCCAGTACTTC	CASSAGTQETQYF
TRBJ1-1	-	TRBV11-2	-	TGTGCCAGCAGTCAAACCCCAGCCGGGACAGAAGCTTTCTTT	CASSQTPAGTEAFF
TRBJ1-4	-	TRBV2	-	TGTGCCAGCAGTTCGCTTTTCCAGGGGGAAAAACTGTTTTTT	CASSSLFQGEKLFF
TRBJ1-4	TRBD1	TRBV6-5	-	TGTGCCAGCAGGCCTAACAGGGGGCGCGAAAAACTGTTTTTT	CASRPNRGREKLFF
TRBJ2-7	TRBD1	TRBV2	-	TGTGCCAGCCATACAGGGGTAGGAAACGAGCAGTACTTC	CASHTGVGNEQYF
TRBJ1-1	-	TRBV7-9	-	TGTGCCAGCAGCTTAGCGCAGCCGGGTACTGAAGCTTTCTTT	CASSLAQPGTEAFF
TRBJ2-1	-	TRBV5-4	-	TGTGCCAGCAGCCCCCCACGGGGTGAGCAGTTCTTC	CASSPPRGEQFF
TRBJ2-7	TRBD1	TRBV11-3	-	TGTGCCAGCAGCTTACGACAGGGGTCCTACGAGCAGTACTTC	CASSLRQGSYEQYF
TRBJ2-5	TRBD1	TRBV7-9	-	TGTGCCAGCAGCTGGGACAGCAACCAAGAGACCCAGTACTTC	CASSWDSNQETQYF
TRBJ2-3	-	TRBV9	-	TGTGCCAGCAGCGTAGTGAGCGTCAACACAGATACGCAGTATTTT	CASSVVSVNTDTQYF
TRBJ2-1	TRBD2	TRBV19	-	TGTGCCAGTAATTTTAGGACTAGCGAATCAAATGAGCAGTTCTTC	CASNFRTSESNEQFF
TRBJ2-7	TRBD2	TRBV14	-	TGTGCCAGCAGCCAAGGCTTAGCGGGGGGCTACGAGCAGTACTTC	CASSQGLAGGYEQYF
TRBJ2-2	-	TRBV4-3	few	TGCGCCAGCAGCCATACCAGGGGAGCCGGGGAGCTGTTTTTT	CASSHTRGAGELFF